This T cell receptor beta chain originates from a study of OX40 agonist ivuxolimab in advanced cancers. Study-wide results and caveats: CD8+ T cells averaged more expanded clones than CD4+.

For this clone: Its antigen is still unknown.

Blood draws occurred at baseline, cycle 4 day 1, and cycle 7 day 1. Libraries were prepared by immunoSEQ multiplex PCR; TCRdb keeps only in-frame clonotypes and omits some of them. In the table there are 71,000 or so clones, 80% of which are singletons. Trimming took off 2 bases at V and 1 base at J, with 8 bases between the two ends. Germline V gene data show CDR1 as SNHLY and CDR2 as FYNNEI. The CDR3 is 15 residues long. The TCR sequence derives from an adult with an advanced solid tumor such as melanoma, head and neck, liver or kidney cancer. The chain joins TRBV2 to TRBJ1-4; D gene ambiguous. The sequences come from CD4+ or CD8+ T cells sorted from blood, collected in a trial of the OX40 agonist ivuxolimab. CDR3 nucleotide sequence: TGTGCCAGCAGTGAAACAAGTCAAACTAATGAAAAACTGTTTTTT. Amino acid sequence: CASSETSQTNEKLFF.